The clone carrying this T cell receptor beta chain was counted a single time. Antigen unknown. The sample originates from a study of cytomegalovirus exposure and HLA in healthy donors. Study outcomes and limitations: The study listed about 150 cytomegalovirus-associated TCR beta chains. Through in vitro validation, three CMV-associated chains were shown to be specific for CMV antigens.

Some clones are missing from TCRdb's copy, which holds only in-frame ones; the method was immunoSEQ multiplex PCR. This table holds about 56,000 clones, approximately 90% found once. The V end was cut by 4 bases, the J end by 3 bases, with 14 bases between. The CDR3 length is 15 residues. Germline V gene lookup returns CDR1 SGHRS and CDR2 YFSETQ. The gene calls are TRBV5-1 and TRBJ1-3; D remains ambiguous. The clonotype was recovered from a man between 18 and 35 years old in good health and CMV-seronegative. Sequencing input: PBMCs. Written as DNA, the CDR3 is TGCGCCAGCAGCAAAACACGGGGAAGTGGAAACACCATATATTTT. Encoded protein: CASSKTRGSGNTIYF.